The clone carrying this T cell receptor (beta chain) was seen a few times. These data belong to a study of T cells in Graves' hyperthyroidism and ophthalmopathy. The CDR3 spans 14 residues. V gave up 7 bases and J gave up 1 base, with 10 bases separating them. Germline lookup yields CDR1 SEHNR and CDR2 FQNEAQ (reference sequence). The source material, RNA transcripts, was used to amplify TCR beta CDR3 regions. In the first-round RT-PCR of the TCR CDR3, the HTBI primer set was used. From the multiplex PCR reads, TCRdb called clonotypes with MiXCR, one entry per CDR3 protein. The sample shows about 560,000 distinct CDR3 sequences, around 45% of them seen only once.

The chain is built from TRBV7-9 and TRBJ2-2; D is undetermined. The TCR was taken from a young woman with Graves' hyperthyroidism. The specimen sequenced was peripheral blood or thyroid tissue (not recorded which). The CDR3 loop reads CASTASGNTGELFF. CDR3 DNA: TGTGCCAGCACCGCATCAGGGAACACCGGGGAGCTGTTTTTT.